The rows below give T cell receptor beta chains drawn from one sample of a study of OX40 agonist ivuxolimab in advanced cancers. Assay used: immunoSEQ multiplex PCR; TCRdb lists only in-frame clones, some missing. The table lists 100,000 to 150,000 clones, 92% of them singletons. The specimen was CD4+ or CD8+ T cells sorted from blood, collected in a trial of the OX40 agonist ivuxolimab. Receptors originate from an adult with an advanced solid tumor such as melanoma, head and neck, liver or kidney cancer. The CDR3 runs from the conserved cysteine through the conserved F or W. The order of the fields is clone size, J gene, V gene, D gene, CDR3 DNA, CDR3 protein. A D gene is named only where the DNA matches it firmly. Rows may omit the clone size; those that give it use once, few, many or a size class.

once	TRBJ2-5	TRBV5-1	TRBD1	TGCGCCAGCACCTTGGGAGGGACAGGGGGCTCGGAGACCCAGTACTTC	CASTLGGTGGSETQYF
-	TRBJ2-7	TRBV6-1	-	TGTGCCAGCTCGGAAGGGTTCAACTACGAGCAGTACTTC	CASSEGFNYEQYF
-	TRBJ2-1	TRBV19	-	TGTGCCAGTAGTATCCAGGCTAGAGGGGCATTACACCTCTTACAATGTGAGCAGTTCTTC	CASSIQARGALHLLQCEQFF
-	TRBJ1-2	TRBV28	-	TGTGCCAGCAACACTAAGAGGCAGGGTCATGGCTACACCTTC	CASNTKRQGHGYTF
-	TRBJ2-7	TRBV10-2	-	TGCGCCAGCAGTGTAGCTTTCAGCTCCTACGAGCAGTACTTC	CASSVAFSSYEQYF
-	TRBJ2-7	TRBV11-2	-	TGTGCCAGCAGCTTATCGGGCAGCTACGAGCAGTACTTC	CASSLSGSYEQYF
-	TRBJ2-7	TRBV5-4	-	TGTGCCAGCAGCTTGAACGTTGATTCCTACGAGCAGTACTTC	CASSLNVDSYEQYF
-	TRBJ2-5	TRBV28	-	TGTGCCAGCAGTTTATCGCGCGAGGGGTCCCAAGAGACCCAGTACTTC	CASSLSREGSQETQYF
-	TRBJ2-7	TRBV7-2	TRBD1	TGTGCCAGCAGCGAGGACAGGGTCCTCTCCTACGAGCAGTACTTC	CASSEDRVLSYEQYF
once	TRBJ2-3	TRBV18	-	TGTGCCAGCTCTCTGGGGCCGTCCACAGATACGCAGTATTTT	CASSLGPSTDTQYF
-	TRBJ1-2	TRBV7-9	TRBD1	TGTGCCAGCAGCTTCGGACAGGGGGCACACTATGGCTACACCTTC	CASSFGQGAHYGYTF
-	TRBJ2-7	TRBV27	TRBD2	TGTGCCAGCAGTGTGACTAGCAGCTACGAGCAGTACTTC	CASSVTSSYEQYF
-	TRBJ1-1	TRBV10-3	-	TGTGCCATCACCGAGGGGGGATGGAACACTGAAGCTTTCTTT	CAITEGGWNTEAFF
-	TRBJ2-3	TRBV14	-	TGTGCCAGCAGCTACACAGATACGCAGTATTTT	CASSYTDTQYF
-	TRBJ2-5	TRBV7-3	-	TGTGCCAGCAGCTTAGGGCTCGGGGCCAGGGAGACCCAGTACTTC	CASSLGLGARETQYF
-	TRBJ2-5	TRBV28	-	TGTGCCAGCAGTTTTAGCGGAGGTCAAGAGACCCAGTACTTC	CASSFSGGQETQYF
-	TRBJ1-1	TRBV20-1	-	TGCAGTGCTAGAACAGGCACTGAAGCTTTCTTT	CSARTGTEAFF
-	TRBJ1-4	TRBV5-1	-	TGCGCCAGCAGCGAGGTTACAACTAATGAAAAACTGTTTTTT	CASSEVTTNEKLFF
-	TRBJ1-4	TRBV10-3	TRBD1	TGTGCCATCAGCCAACAGGCCGGGACAGGGGTCGAAAAACTGTTTTTT	CAISQQAGTGVEKLFF
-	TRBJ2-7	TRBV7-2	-	TGTGCCAGCAGCTCCACCCCCACAGGGGGGGGTCCCTACGAGCAGTACTTC	CASSSTPTGGGPYEQYF
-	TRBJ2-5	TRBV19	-	TGTGCCAGTAGTACTATAGGGGGGGAGACCCAGTACTTC	CASSTIGGETQYF
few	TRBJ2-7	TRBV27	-	TGTGCCAGCAGTTTAATCGAGAGCTCCTACGAGCAGTACTTC	CASSLIESSYEQYF
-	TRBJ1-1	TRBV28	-	TGTGCCAGCAGTCTCCGACAGAGGACTGAAGCTTTCTTT	CASSLRQRTEAFF
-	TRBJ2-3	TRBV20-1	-	TGCAGTGCTAGAGAGGCCAATACGCAGTATTTT	CSAREANTQYF
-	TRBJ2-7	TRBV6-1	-	TGTGCCAGCAGTGAAGCGCCATCAGGAGGGTCCTACGAGCAGTACTTC	CASSEAPSGGSYEQYF
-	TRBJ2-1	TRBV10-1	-	TGCGCCAGCAGTGAAGGGTGGGCGGGTGGCTTCAATGAGCAGTTCTTC	CASSEGWAGGFNEQFF
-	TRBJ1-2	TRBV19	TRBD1	TGTGCCAGTAGACTATCGGGACAGGGTGACTATGGCTACACCTTC	CASRLSGQGDYGYTF
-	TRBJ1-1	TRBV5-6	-	TGTGCCAGCAGCTTACGGGGTTTTAACACTGAAGCTTTCTTT	CASSLRGFNTEAFF
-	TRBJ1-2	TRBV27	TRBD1	TGTGCCAGCAGTTTCTACAGGGGGCCGGATGGGGGCTACACCTTC	CASSFYRGPDGGYTF
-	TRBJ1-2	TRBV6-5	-	TGTGCCAGCCGAGAAACGGGGCGAAGCTATGGCTACACCTTC	CASRETGRSYGYTF
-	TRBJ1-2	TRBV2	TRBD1	TGTGCCAGCAGGGACGAACAGGGGGAGGGCTATGGCTACACCTTC	CASRDEQGEGYGYTF
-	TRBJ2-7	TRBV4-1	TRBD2	TGCGCCAGCAGCCAAGGGCTTAGGGCTAGCGGGAACTACGAGCAGTACTTC	CASSQGLRASGNYEQYF
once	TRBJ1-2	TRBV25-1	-	TGTGCCAGCAGCTGGGGCGACAGGACAGATGGCTACACCTTC	CASSWGDRTDGYTF
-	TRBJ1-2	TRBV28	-	TGTGCCAGCACCAAGGGCCACTATGGCTACACCTTC	CASTKGHYGYTF
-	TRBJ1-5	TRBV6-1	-	TGTGCCAGCAGTGAACCCCCCTTCTCTCAGCCCCAGCATTTT	CASSEPPFSQPQHF
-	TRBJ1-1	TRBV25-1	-	TGTGCCAGCAGCCCTAAGGGGACGGGAAACACTGAAGCTTTCTTT	CASSPKGTGNTEAFF
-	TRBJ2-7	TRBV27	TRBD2	TGTGCCAGCAGTTCGGGAGGGCGGGCCTACGAGCAGTACTTC	CASSSGGRAYEQYF
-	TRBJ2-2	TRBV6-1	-	TGTGCCAGCAGGGGGGACACCGGGGAGCTGTTTTTT	CASRGDTGELFF
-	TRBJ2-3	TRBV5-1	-	TGCGCCAGCAGCTTGGGTCTAGCTCTTAGCACAGATACGCAGTATTTT	CASSLGLALSTDTQYF
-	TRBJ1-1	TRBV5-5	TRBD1	TGTGCCAGCAGCTGGGACAGTATAGAAGCTTTCTTT	CASSWDSIEAFF
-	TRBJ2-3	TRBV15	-	TGTGCCACCAGCAGAGTAAGAACAGATACGCAGTATTTT	CATSRVRTDTQYF
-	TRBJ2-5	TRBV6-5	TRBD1	TGTGCCAGCAGTTACAGAGGGACAGGGGGCGAAGAGACCCAGTACTTC	CASSYRGTGGEETQYF
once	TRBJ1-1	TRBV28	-	TGTGCCAGCAGTTTAGGGGGGTCCTTGGACACTGAAGCTTTCTTT	CASSLGGSLDTEAFF
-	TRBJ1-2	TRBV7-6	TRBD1	TGTGCCAGCAGCCCTGGACAGGGGCGGACCTATGGCTACACCTTC	CASSPGQGRTYGYTF
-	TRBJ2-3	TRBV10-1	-	TGCGCCAGCAGACTACAGGGAGAAGATACGCAGTATTTT	CASRLQGEDTQYF
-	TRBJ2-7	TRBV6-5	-	TGTGCCAGCAGCCCCGTCCTGCACGAGCAGTACTTC	CASSPVLHEQYF
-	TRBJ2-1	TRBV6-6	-	TGTGCCAGCAAAAATTGGGGTATAGACGACAATGAGCAGTTCTTC	CASKNWGIDDNEQFF
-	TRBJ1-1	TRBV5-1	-	TGCGCCAGCAGCACCAGGGGAGGGAACACTGAAGCTTTCTTT	CASSTRGGNTEAFF
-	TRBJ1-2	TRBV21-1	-	TGTGCCAGCAGCCAAAAATGTGGACAGGGTGACTATGGCTACACCTTC	CASSQKCGQGDYGYTF
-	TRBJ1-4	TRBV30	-	TGTGCCTGGAGTTCGGGTGACCGGTTTGAAAAACTGTTTTTT	CAWSSGDRFEKLFF
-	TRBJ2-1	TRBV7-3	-	TGTGCCAGCAGCTCTACCGGGGCCACCTACAATGAGCAGTTCTTC	CASSSTGATYNEQFF
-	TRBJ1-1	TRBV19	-	TGTGCCAGTAGTTTCTCAAGTGGTTCGGGGCGTGCGGCTGAAGCTTTCTTT	CASSFSSGSGRAAEAFF
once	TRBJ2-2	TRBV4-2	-	TGTGCCAGCAGTCGTAACACCGGGGAGCTGTTTTTT	CASSRNTGELFF
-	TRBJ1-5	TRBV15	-	TGTGCCACCAGCATCAGGGGAAAAGGCAATCAGCCCCAGCATTTT	CATSIRGKGNQPQHF
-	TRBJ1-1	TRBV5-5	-	TGTGCCAGCAGTTTTGGGAGGGACGCCCGAAGGACTGAAGCTTTCTTT	CASSFGRDARRTEAFF
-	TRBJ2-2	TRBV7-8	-	TGTGCCAGCAGCTTATATACAGGTTACACCGGGGAGCTGTTTTTT	CASSLYTGYTGELFF
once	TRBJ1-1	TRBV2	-	TGTGCCAGCAGTGAAGCGCAAGGACAAGAAGCTTTCTTT	CASSEAQGQEAFF
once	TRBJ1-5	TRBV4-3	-	TGCGCCAGCAGCCAGAGGAGGAGACGAAGCAATCAGCCCCAGCATTTT	CASSQRRRRSNQPQHF
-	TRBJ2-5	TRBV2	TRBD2	TGTGCCAGCAGTGGGGGACTAGTCGAGACCCAGTACTTC	CASSGGLVETQYF